A single sample is the source of the 18 T cell receptor beta chains below, sequenced in a study of cytomegalovirus exposure and HLA in healthy donors. The PCR contained 60 Vbeta and 13 Jbeta primers. Libraries were prepared by immunoSEQ multiplex PCR; TCRdb keeps only in-frame clonotypes and omits some of them. There are around 99,000 clones in the sample; 76% occur only once, and roughly 2.3% lies in the top ten. The sample consisted of PBMCs. The receptor set was obtained from a man between 18 and 29 years old in good health and CMV-seronegative.

The chain combines TRBV9 with TRBJ2-5; D is ambiguous. This CDR3 has 12 amino acids. Deletions cut 3 bases from V and 0 bases from J, with 3 bases between. Germline CDR1 is SGDLS and CDR2 is YYNGEE. CDR3 amino acids: CASSANQETQYF. The CDR3 nucleotides are TGTGCCAGCAGCGCAAACCAAGAGACCCAGTACTTC.

V usage is TRBV18 and J usage is TRBJ2-7, with 7 positions matching TRBD1. Germline V gene sequence: CDR1 KGHSH, CDR2 LQKENI. V shed 4 bases and J 0 bases; nucleotides not matched to a gene: 9. The CDR3 runs to 16 residues. The CDR3 nucleotides read TGTGCCAGCTCACTAACCCTACAGGGGTCCTCCTACGAGCAGTACTTC. It is translated as CASSLTLQGSSYEQYF.

The V and J genes are TRBV6-4 and TRBJ2-3, with 9 positions matching TRBD2. Germline trimming cut 4 bases from V and 4 bases from J; bases unmatched to any gene: 3. The germline gives CDR1 MRHNA, CDR2 SNTAGT. The CDR3 consists of 14 residues. The CDR3 nucleotides are TGTGCCAGCAGTGCTAGCGGGGATGCAGATACGCAGTATTTT. Translated: CASSASGDADTQYF.

This clone appeared once. The V and J genes are TRBV13 and TRBJ2-7; a possible D gene is TRBD1 (6 bases). The V gene's germline CDR1 is PRHDT and CDR2 FYEKMQ (reference sequence). The CDR3 is 14 amino acids. Trimming left V 6 bases short and J 2 bases short, with 14 bases between. The DNA for the CDR3 is TGTGCCAGCAGTTTGTCCAGACAGGCCTACGAGCAGTACTTC. Its translation: CASSLSRQAYEQYF. Full variable domain (missing parts from reference TRBV13 and TRBJ2-7): AAGVIQSPRHLIKEKRETATLKCYPIPRHDTVYWYQQGPGQDPQFLISFYEKMQSDKGSIPDRFSAQQFSDYHSELNMSSLELGDSALYFCASSLSRQAYEQYFGPGTRLTVT.

The chain is built from TRBV7-2 and TRBJ1-5, with 7 nucleotides matching TRBD1. With V trimmed by 5 bases and J by 6 bases, 16 bases remained unmatched. Germline CDR1 is SGHTA and CDR2 is FQGNSA. The length of the CDR3 is 17 residues. This CDR3 reads CASSPQGGLRVFQPQHF. In nucleotides, the CDR3 is TGTGCCAGCAGCCCCCAGGGGGGCCTGAGGGTATTTCAGCCCCAGCATTTT. Full variable domain (remainder filled in from reference TRBV7-2 and TRBJ1-5): GAGVSQSPSNKVTEKGKDVELRCDPISGHTALYWYRQSLGQGLEFLIYFQGNSAPDKSGLPSDRFSAERTGGSVSTLTIQRTQQEDSAVYLCASSPQGGLRVFQPQHFGDGTRLSIL.

The V gene is TRBV6-4, the J gene TRBJ2-1; TRBD2 matches 13 bases. The CDR3 sequence is 16 residues long. V lost 6 bases and J lost 4; bases outside the gene matches: 6. Germline CDR1 MRHNA, CDR2 SNTAGT. CDR3 in DNA: TGTGCCAGCAGCCGACTAGCGGGAGGTGATTACAATGAGCAGTTCTTC. Protein product: CASSRLAGGDYNEQFF.

This clone was seen only once. The CDR3 region has the DNA TGTGCCAGCACCCGGGACAGCTCCTACAATGAGCAGTTCTTC. As protein: CASTRDSSYNEQFF. The V call is TRBV7-2, the J call TRBJ2-1, with 7 nucleotides matching TRBD1. The CDR3 has 14 amino acids. CDR1 is SGHTA and CDR2 is FQGNSA in the germline V gene. V trimming: 7 bases; J trimming: 0 bases; junction bases outside the gene matches: 3.

The rearrangement joins TRBV5-1 to TRBJ1-6; D unresolved. CDR3 length equals 17 residues. Looked up from germline, CDR1 is SGHRS and CDR2 is YFSETQ. V was trimmed by 4 bases and J by 0 bases, leaving 14 bases between them. The CDR3 DNA reads as TGCGCCAGCAGCAAAGCCAGGCGGGACTCCTATAATTCACCCCTCCACTTT. This codes for CASSKARRDSYNSPLHF.

With respect to this clone: The junction departs from the called germline gene at one end, perhaps through a read error. The V and J genes are TRBV4-1 and TRBJ2-7; TRBD2 aligns across 7 bases. The V gene's germline CDR1 is MGHRA and CDR2 YSYEKL. The CDR3 has 15 amino acids. The CDR3 here is CASSQEGGGSYEQYF. The CDR3 bases are TGTGCCAGCAGCCAAGAGGGCGGGGGCTCCTACGAGCAGTACTTC.

The gene calls are TRBV19 and TRBJ2-3, with D tentatively TRBD2 (6 bases). The V gene lost 0 bases and the J gene lost 4 bases, with 11 bases spanning the gap. CDR1 is LNHDA, CDR2 SQIVND, per germline (reference sequence). This CDR3 has 15 residues. The CDR3 loop reads CASSIDRRDSDTQYF. The CDR3 region has the DNA TGTGCCAGTAGTATAGATCGGAGGGATTCAGATACGCAGTATTTT.

This clone was found a few times. The chain recombines TRBV4-1 with TRBJ1-6, with a weak D call TRBD1 (6 bases). The V end lost 3 bases, the J end lost 2 bases, and 14 bases lay between the germline ends. The germline CDR1 and CDR2 sequences are MGHRA and YSYEKL. The CDR3 loop spans 17 amino acids. CDR3 DNA sequence: TGCGCCAGCAGCCAGCAGGGCGGGGGCGCCTATAATTCACCCCTCCACTTT. Translation gives CASSQQGGGAYNSPLHF.

CDR3 sequence reads: CASSWGREGDTQYF. CDR3 bases: TGTGCCAGCAGCTGGGGCAGGGAGGGGGATACGCAGTATTTT. The chain couples TRBV7-3 to TRBJ2-3; 7 bases align to TRBD2. The V segment lost 4 bases and the J segment 6 bases; nucleotides outside the gene matches: 7. Germline V gives CDR1 SGHTA, CDR2 FQGTGA. There are 14 residues in the CDR3.

The rearrangement links TRBV5-1 to TRBJ2-3, with TRBD2 identical over 14 bases. The junction had 5 bases not matched to a gene; V was cut back by 1 base and J by 1 base. The germline CDR1 and CDR2 sequences are SGHRS and YFSETQ. There are 18 residues in the CDR3. The CDR3 region is CASSLLGLAGGRTDTQYF. The CDR3 DNA follows: TGCGCCAGCAGCTTGCTTGGACTAGCGGGGGGACGCACAGATACGCAGTATTTT.

The rearrangement uses TRBV6-5 and TRBJ1-1; weak D call: TRBD1 (6 bases). Germline V gene sequence: CDR1 MNHEY, CDR2 SVGAGI. The CDR3 runs 14 residues. V lost 2 bases, J lost 6 bases, and 13 bases lay in between. The CDR3 nucleotides are TGTGCCAGCAGTTACCTGGGACAAAAACCTGAAGCTTTCTTT. Residues: CASSYLGQKPEAFF.

This clone appeared a few times. The chain links TRBV5-6 to TRBJ1-4, with TRBD1 matching over 7 bases. CDR3 length: 14 residues. The V segment lost 4 bases and the J segment 14 bases; nucleotides outside the gene matches: 14. Germline CDR1 is SGHDT and CDR2 is YYEEEE. The CDR3: CASSKFVSGQILFF. As DNA, the CDR3 is TGTGCCAGCAGCAAATTCGTTTCGGGACAGATTCTGTTTTTT.

This clone was detected once. The genes are TRBV5-5 and TRBJ2-3, with 7 bases aligning to TRBD1. From germline, CDR1 is SGHKS and CDR2 YYEKEE (reference sequence). The CDR3 has 15 residues. J was trimmed by 2 bases and V by 4 bases; bases with no gene match: 7. The CDR3 loop is CASSLGQAITDTQYF. The CDR3 region has the DNA TGTGCCAGCAGCCTCGGACAGGCGATCACAGATACGCAGTATTTT.

The rearrangement uses TRBV10-2 and TRBJ2-2; weak D call: TRBD1 (5 bases). CDR1 is WSHSY and CDR2 is SAAADI in the germline V gene. The CDR3 runs 13 residues. V was shortened by 7 bases and J by 5 bases, with 11 bases between the two germline ends. The CDR3 is CASTGRVTGELFF. CDR3 coding DNA: TGCGCCAGCACCGGCAGGGTTACCGGGGAGCTGTTTTTT.

This clone was counted once. This sequence joins TRBV9 and TRBJ1-1; the D is unclear. There are 13 residues in the CDR3. Trimming cost V 0 bases and J 1 base, with 4 bases left between them. Per germline, CDR1 SGDLS and CDR2 YYNGEE. CDR3: CASSVAPNTEAFF. The CDR3 DNA reads TGTGCCAGCAGCGTAGCTCCGAACACTGAAGCTTTCTTT.